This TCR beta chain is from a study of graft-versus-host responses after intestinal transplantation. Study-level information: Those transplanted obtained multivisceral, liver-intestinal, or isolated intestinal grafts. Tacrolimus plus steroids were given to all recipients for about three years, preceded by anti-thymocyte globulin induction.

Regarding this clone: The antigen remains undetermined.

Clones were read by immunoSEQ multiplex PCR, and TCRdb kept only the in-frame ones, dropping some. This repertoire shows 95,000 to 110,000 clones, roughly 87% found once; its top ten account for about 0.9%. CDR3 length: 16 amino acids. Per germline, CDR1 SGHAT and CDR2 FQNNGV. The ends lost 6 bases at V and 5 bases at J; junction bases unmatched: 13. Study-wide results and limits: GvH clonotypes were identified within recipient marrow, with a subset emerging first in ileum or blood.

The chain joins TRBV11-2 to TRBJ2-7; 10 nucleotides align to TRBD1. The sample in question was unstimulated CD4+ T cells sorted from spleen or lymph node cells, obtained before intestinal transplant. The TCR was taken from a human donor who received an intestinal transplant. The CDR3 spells CASSPRGATGGNEQYF. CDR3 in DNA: TGTGCCAGCAGTCCTCGAGGGGCGACAGGGGGCAACGAGCAGTACTTC.